Below are 21 T cell receptor beta chains sequenced from a single sample in a study of cytomegalovirus exposure and HLA in healthy donors. Amplification used 60 Vbeta primers and 13 Jbeta primers. Sequencing was performed with immunoSEQ multiplex PCR; in TCRdb, only in-frame clones are kept and a portion is missing. The repertoire consists of over 95,000 clones, with roughly 67% occurring once and the leading ten covering about 8.3%. The sequenced sample consisted of PBMCs. All receptors derive from a man between 18 and 29 years old in good health and CMV-seropositive.

The chain is built from TRBV5-1 and TRBJ1-2; TRBD1 matches at 9 bases. Germline V gene data show CDR1 as SGHRS and CDR2 as YFSETQ. This CDR3 is 15 amino acids long. The ends lost 4 bases at V and 4 bases at J; junction bases unmatched: 8. The CDR3 DNA reads TGCGCCAGCAGCCCGGACAGGGGCGACCTCTATGGCTACACCTTC. The encoded protein is CASSPDRGDLYGYTF.

The chain joins TRBV6-5 to TRBJ2-7; D possibly corresponds to TRBD1 (6 bases). CDR3 size: 13 residues. The germline V gene has CDR1 MNHEY and CDR2 SVGAGI. Trimming shortened V by 5 bases and J by 6 bases, and 14 bases separated the two germline ends. The chain's CDR3 is CASSQNRVGEQYF. The CDR3 DNA follows: TGTGCCAGCAGTCAAAACAGGGTTGGCGAGCAGTACTTC.

The rearrangement joins TRBV5-4 to TRBJ2-5; a weak D match, TRBD2 (5 bases). The V end was cut by 0 bases, the J end by 3 bases, with 15 bases between. The length of the CDR3 is 16 residues. Germline lookup yields CDR1 SGHNT and CDR2 YYREEE (reference sequence). CDR3 amino acids: CASSLVPGFPKETQYF. The CDR3 DNA is TGTGCCAGCAGCTTGGTTCCGGGGTTCCCAAAAGAGACCCAGTACTTC.

This chain links TRBV9 with TRBJ2-3, with 8 nucleotides matching TRBD2. The CDR3 consists of 16 residues. The junction had 9 bases not matched to a gene; V was cut back by 4 bases and J by 2 bases. Germline lookup yields CDR1 SGDLS and CDR2 YYNGEE. CDR3 in amino acids: CASSWTLAGNTDTQYF. In nucleotides, the CDR3 is TGTGCCAGCAGCTGGACCTTAGCGGGGAACACAGATACGCAGTATTTT.

This clone was found once. The chain recombines TRBV19 with TRBJ2-3; D uncertain. The CDR3 has 11 residues. V lost 8 bases and J 1 base, leaving 4 bases between the germline ends. Germline values: CDR1 LNHDA, CDR2 SQIVND (reference sequence). In DNA, the CDR3 is TGTGCCAGTGGGCGCACAGATACGCAGTATTTT. Residues: CASGRTDTQYF.

CDR3 loop: CASSFLGTGGNEQYF. CDR3 DNA: TGTGCCAGCAGTTTTCTGGGGACAGGGGGTAACGAGCAGTACTTC. V usage is TRBV28 and J usage is TRBJ2-7; 11 bases are a match to TRBD1. The CDR3 covers 15 residues. CDR1 is MDHEN, CDR2 SYDVKM, per germline. J was trimmed by 5 bases and V by 3 bases; bases with no gene match: 6.

V gene TRBV5-6 combines with J gene TRBJ2-5, with D hard to call. Germline V gene sequence: CDR1 SGHDT, CDR2 YYEEEE. The CDR3 is 14 amino acids. Trimming removed 0 bases from V and 10 bases from J, with 16 bases in between. CDR3: CASSLEPSGRNQYF. The CDR3 DNA reads as TGTGCCAGCAGCTTGGAACCCTCGGGTCGGAACCAGTACTTC.

This clone was counted between two and nine times. This chain uses TRBV6-4 with TRBJ2-5, with TRBD2 matching 12 bases. The germline gives CDR1 MRHNA, CDR2 SNTAGT. The V segment lost 7 bases and the J segment 5 bases; nucleotides outside the gene matches: 14. The CDR3 extends over 17 amino acids. The CDR3 sequence is CASTLTGLAGGPETQYF. CDR3 DNA: TGTGCCAGCACCCTGACCGGGCTAGCGGGGGGGCCTGAGACCCAGTACTTC.

The rearrangement uses TRBV6-1 and TRBJ1-5; TRBD1 might be the D (5 bases). Trimming pared 7 bases from V and 1 base from J, leaving 14 bases between. CDR3 length: 15 amino acids. The germline CDR1 and CDR2 sequences are MNHNS and SASEGT. The CDR3 nucleotides are TGTGCCAGCATATGGGTCTCAGGGAGCAATCAGCCCCAGCATTTT. Translation gives CASIWVSGSNQPQHF.

As concerns this clone: The conserved closing phenylalanine or tryptophan is absent in this CDR3, likely reflecting a read error. It is unclear where the CDR3 begins or ends on the DNA, so no DNA is shown, and the CDR3 is as TCRdb lists it. The chain combines TRBV7-9 with TRBJ1-1; the table's D call of TRBD1 was not tested on the DNA. From germline, CDR1 is SEHNR and CDR2 FQNEAQ (reference sequence). The CDR3 extends over 13 residues, inclusive of both ends. The CDR3 is CASSTSTQGALTP.

The rearrangement uses TRBV7-9 and TRBJ1-1; D is possibly TRBD1 (6 bases). CDR3 length: 12 amino acids. Germline V gives CDR1 SEHNR, CDR2 FQNEAQ (reference sequence). Deletions cut 3 bases from V and 9 bases from J, with 11 bases between. CDR3 residues: CASSLDSIKAFF. In nucleotides, the CDR3 is TGTGCCAGCAGCTTGGACAGCATCAAAGCTTTCTTT.

The CDR3 region has the DNA TGTGCCAGTAGGCGAGACATGTCCCTACGGTTTAACTATGGCTACACCTTC. Translation: CASRRDMSLRFNYGYTF. The V call is TRBV19, the J call TRBJ1-2; D is unclear. The CDR3 totals 17 residues. Germline V gene data show CDR1 as LNHDA and CDR2 as SQIVND (reference sequence). V lost 6 bases and J 1 base, leaving 21 bases between the germline ends. The full variable domain, with the rest looked up from reference TRBV19 and TRBJ1-2, is DGGITQSPKYLFRKEGQNVTLSCEQNLNHDAMYWYRQDPGQGLRLIYYSQIVNDFQKGDIAEGYSVSREKKESFPLTVTSAQKNPTAFYLCASRRDMSLRFNYGYTFGSGTRLTVV.

The chain employs TRBV28 and TRBJ1-1, with TRBD1 matching over 8 bases. The V gene's germline CDR1 is MDHEN and CDR2 SYDVKM. The CDR3 has 15 residues. Unmatched junction bases numbered 6, after V lost 5 bases and J lost 1 base. The DNA of the CDR3 is TGTGCCAGCAGTGCATCCAGGGGGCGGAACACTGAAGCTTTCTTT. Its translation is CASSASRGRNTEAFF.

This clone has only one observation. The genes are TRBV7-9 and TRBJ1-1; D may be TRBD1 (5 bases). Germline V gene sequence: CDR1 SEHNR, CDR2 FQNEAQ (reference sequence). This CDR3 is 14 amino acids long. The germline V and J ends were trimmed by 5 bases and 4 bases, with 14 bases remaining between them. The CDR3 DNA is TGTGCCAGCAGCCCGGGGGTAAAGGGCACTGAAGCTTTCTTT. Translating it yields CASSPGVKGTEAFF.

This chain connects TRBV4-1 to TRBJ1-1, with D possibly matching TRBD1 (5 bases). Between the trimmed V and J ends, which lost 0 bases and 1 base, there was a span of 9 bases. CDR1 is MGHRA and CDR2 is YSYEKL in the germline V gene. The CDR3 sequence is 15 residues long. The CDR3 DNA reads as TGCGCCAGCAGCCAAGAAAGACAGACGAACACTGAAGCTTTCTTT. Encoded protein: CASSQERQTNTEAFF.

This clone was observed a handful of times. The chain is built from TRBV10-2 and TRBJ2-5; 8 nucleotides agree with TRBD2. Looked up from germline, CDR1 is WSHSY and CDR2 is SAAADI. V was pared by 7 bases and J by 4 bases, with 11 bases of the junction left unmatched. The CDR3 loop spans 15 amino acids. In DNA form, the CDR3 reads TGCGCCAGCACCCCTTCGGGACTAGTAGGAGAGACCCAGTACTTC. Translation gives CASTPSGLVGETQYF.

The rearrangement uses TRBV30 and TRBJ2-7; 11 bases map to TRBD2. This CDR3 comprises 15 residues. V lost 8 bases, J lost 1 base, and 10 bases stayed unmatched. CDR1 GTSNPN and CDR2 SVGIG come from the germline V gene (reference sequence). The CDR3 nucleotides are TGTGCCCTCTCCGCCGGGACTAGCGGATCCTACGAGCAGTACTTC. Translation gives CALSAGTSGSYEQYF. The entire variable domain, with the rest obtained from reference TRBV30 and TRBJ2-7, is as follows: SQTIHQWPATLVQPVGSPLSLECTVEGTSNPNLYWYRQAAGRGLQLLFYSVGIGQISSEVPQNLSASRPQDRQFILSSKKLLLSDSGFYLCALSAGTSGSYEQYFGPGTRLTVT.

The chain couples TRBV6-1 to TRBJ2-7; weak D call: TRBD1 (6 bases). V gave up 6 bases and J gave up 4 bases, with 16 bases separating them. From germline, CDR1 is MNHNS and CDR2 SASEGT. This CDR3 region has 14 residues. The CDR3 nucleotides read TGTGCCAGCAGCAGTAGGGGGACCGGATACGAGCAGTACGTC. It yields the protein CASSSRGTGYEQYV.

The chain employs TRBV2 and TRBJ2-5; maybe TRBD2 (7 bases). CDR3 length: 15 residues. Trimming left V 0 bases short and J 4 bases short, with 12 bases between. Per germline, CDR1 SNHLY and CDR2 FYNNEI. In DNA, the CDR3 is TGTGCCAGCAGTGAAGCTGGGGGGGCGGGAGAGACCCAGTACTTC. This encodes CASSEAGGAGETQYF.

V gene TRBV5-1 combines with J gene TRBJ2-1; the D is unclear. Germline CDR1 is SGHRS and CDR2 is YFSETQ. The CDR3 loop spans 11 amino acids. Trimming shortened V by 2 bases and J by 8 bases, and 5 bases separated the two germline ends. CDR3 region: CASSFVDEQFF. As DNA, the CDR3 is TGCGCCAGCAGCTTCGTAGATGAGCAGTTCTTC.

This clone has a handful of counts. The chain is built from TRBV6-1 and TRBJ2-1, with 7 bases matching TRBD2. Per germline, CDR1 MNHNS and CDR2 SASEGT. J gave up 7 bases and V 0 bases, and 12 bases lay outside the gene matches. The CDR3 is 17 residues long. The CDR3 protein is CASSEARGRTSGNEQFF. The CDR3 nucleotides are TGTGCCAGCAGTGAAGCACGCGGCCGGACTAGTGGTAATGAGCAGTTCTTC.